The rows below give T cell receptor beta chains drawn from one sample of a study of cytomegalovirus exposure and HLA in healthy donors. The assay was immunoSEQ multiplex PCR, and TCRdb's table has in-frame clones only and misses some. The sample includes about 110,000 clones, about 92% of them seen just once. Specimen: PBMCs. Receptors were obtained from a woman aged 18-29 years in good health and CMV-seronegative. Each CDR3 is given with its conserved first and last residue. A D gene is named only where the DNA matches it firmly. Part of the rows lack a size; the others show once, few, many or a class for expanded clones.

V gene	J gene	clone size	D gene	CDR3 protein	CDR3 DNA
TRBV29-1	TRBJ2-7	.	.	CSVEWGSGSSYEQYF	TGCAGCGTTGAGTGGGGTAGCGGAAGCTCCTACGAGCAGTACTTC
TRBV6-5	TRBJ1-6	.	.	CASSYSTGGYNSPLHF	TGTGCCAGCAGTTACTCGACGGGGGGCTATAATTCACCCCTCCACTTT
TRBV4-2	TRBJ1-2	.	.	CASSTLDSYGYTF	TGTGCCAGCTCAACCTTGGACAGCTATGGCTACACCTTC
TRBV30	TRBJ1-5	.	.	CACQGSSNQPQHF	TGTGCCTGTCAGGGATCCTCCAATCAGCCCCAGCATTTT
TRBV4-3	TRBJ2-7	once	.	CASSQDWAGYEQYF	TGCGCCAGCAGCCAAGATTGGGCAGGCTACGAGCAGTACTTC
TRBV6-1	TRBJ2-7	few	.	CASTMQRTYEQYF	TGTGCCAGCACTATGCAGAGGACCTACGAGCAGTACTTC
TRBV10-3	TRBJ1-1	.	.	CAISDLTEAFF	TGTGCCATCAGTGACCTAACTGAAGCTTTCTTT
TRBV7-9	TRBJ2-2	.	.	CATSGVANTGELFF	TGTGCCACCTCGGGGGTCGCGAACACCGGGGAGCTGTTTTTT
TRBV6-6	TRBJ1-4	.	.	CASRPDSEKLFF	TGTGCCAGCAGACCCGACAGTGAAAAACTGTTTTTT
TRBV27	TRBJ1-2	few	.	CASTGSADYGYTF	TGTGCCAGCACAGGGTCCGCGGACTATGGCTACACCTTC
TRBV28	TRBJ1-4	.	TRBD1	CASSSGTETFSTNEKLFF	TGTGCCAGCAGTTCCGGGACAGAAACTTTTTCAACTAATGAAAAACTGTTTTTT
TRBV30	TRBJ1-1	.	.	CAWSAGGGTYTEAFF	TGTGCCTGGAGTGCCGGCGGGGGGACTTACACTGAAGCTTTCTTT
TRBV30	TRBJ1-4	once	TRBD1	CAWVAPGQGDEKLFF	TGTGCCTGGGTAGCACCGGGACAGGGAGATGAAAAACTGTTTTTT
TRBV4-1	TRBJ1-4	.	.	CASSQDGNRVNEKLFF	TGCGCCAGCAGCCAAGATGGAAACAGGGTCAATGAAAAACTGTTTTTT
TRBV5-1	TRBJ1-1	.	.	CASSPTPVMNTEAFF	TGCGCCAGCAGCCCGACACCAGTCATGAACACTGAAGCTTTCTTT
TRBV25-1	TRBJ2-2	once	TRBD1	CASSGTGAPGELFF	TGTGCCAGCAGTGGGACAGGGGCGCCCGGGGAGCTGTTTTTT
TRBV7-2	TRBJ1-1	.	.	CASSRDRNTEAFF	TGTGCCAGCAGCAGAGACAGGAACACTGAAGCTTTCTTT
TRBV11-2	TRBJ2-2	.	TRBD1	CASSLDRTGSVGELFF	TGTGCCAGCAGCTTAGACAGGACAGGGAGTGTCGGGGAGCTGTTTTTT
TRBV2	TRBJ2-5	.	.	CASSLDRSGTQYF	TGTGCCAGCAGTCTTGACAGGAGTGGGACCCAGTACTTC
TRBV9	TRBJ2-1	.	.	CASSVGGPEKKQFF	TGTGCCAGCAGCGTAGGGGGGCCCGAAAAGAAGCAGTTCTTC
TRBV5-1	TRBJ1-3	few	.	CASSTENAAGDSYF	TGCGCCAGCAGCACCGAAAACGCGGCAGGGGATTCGTATTTT
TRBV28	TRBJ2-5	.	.	CASSPLSYQETQYF	TGTGCCAGCAGTCCCCTGTCTTACCAAGAGACCCAGTACTTC
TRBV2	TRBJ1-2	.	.	CASSELRRDYGYTF	TGTGCCAGCAGTGAATTGCGCAGGGACTATGGCTACACCTTC
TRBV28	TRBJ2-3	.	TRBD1	CASSVAGQGRTDTQYF	TGTGCCAGCAGTGTAGCCGGACAGGGGCGCACAGATACGCAGTATTTT
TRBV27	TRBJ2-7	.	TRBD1	CASSLWGTGAYEQYF	TGTGCCAGCAGTTTATGGGGGACAGGAGCCTACGAGCAGTACTTC
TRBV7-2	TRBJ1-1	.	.	CASSLVGKGDTEAFF	TGTGCCAGCAGCTTAGTTGGGAAAGGGGACACTGAAGCTTTCTTT
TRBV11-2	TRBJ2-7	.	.	CASSLDGSYEQYF	TGTGCCAGCAGCTTAGACGGCTCCTACGAGCAGTACTTC
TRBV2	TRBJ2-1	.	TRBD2	CASSRTILAGGINEQFF	TGTGCCAGCAGTCGAACTATACTAGCGGGAGGAATCAATGAGCAGTTCTTC
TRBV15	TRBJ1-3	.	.	CATRASGNTIYF	TGTGCCACCAGAGCTTCTGGAAACACCATATATTTT
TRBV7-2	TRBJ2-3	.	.	CASRGPGEKQYF	TGTGCCAGCAGAGGCCCGGGAGAGAAGCAGTATTTT
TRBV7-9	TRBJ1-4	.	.	CASSPGSGDEKLFF	TGTGCCAGCAGCCCAGGATCGGGGGATGAAAAACTGTTTTTT
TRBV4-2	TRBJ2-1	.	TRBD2	CASSRPTSGGGGEQFF	TGTGCCAGCAGCCGCCCGACTAGCGGGGGGGGCGGAGAGCAGTTCTTC
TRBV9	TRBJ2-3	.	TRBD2	CASSVLAVAGGGTDTQYF	TGTGCCAGCAGCGTATTGGCGGTAGCGGGGGGCGGCACAGATACGCAGTATTTT